This T cell receptor beta chain was recovered during a study of naive and memory T cell subsets. Study conclusions and caveats: Potentially, T cell activation and differentiation skew this RNA-based measurement.

Ligated cDNA underwent four rounds of PCR with nested alpha and beta constant region primers and SP2. Alpha and beta constant region primers primed reverse transcription for blood and skin samples. TCRdb re-derived calls from the 5' RACE reads in MiXCR, one entry per CDR3 protein. The sample holds 57,000 or so distinct CDR3 sequences, approximately 7.2% seen once. The V gene end was trimmed by 6 bases and the J gene end by 5 bases; junction bases not matched to a gene: 11. This CDR3 comprises 15 residues. There are many counts of this clonotype. Its antigen is unknown. TCR cDNA received a 3' ligated oligonucleotide that carried a UMI.

The source of this sequence is a male donor in good health. V usage is TRBV12-3 or TRBV12-4 and J usage is TRBJ2-3; 7 bases are a match to TRBD2. Here the CDR3 DNA reads TGTGCCAGCAGCCCGACTAGCCAAGCCAGAGATACGCAGTATTTT. Protein product: CASSPTSQARDTQYF.